The clone carrying this TCR beta chain has a count of ten or more. Its specificity is not known. This record belongs to a study of T-cell reconstitution after alpha-beta-depleted transplantation in children. Notes on the study in general: Alpha-beta T cells present about two months after transplant were reported to originate from several hundred expanded graft clones. The study traced high day-60 TCRbeta diversity in some patients to surviving recipient T cells and thymic progenitors. Newly produced T cells mostly provided counts and TCRbeta diversity after one year, as hyperexpanded clones declined.

With 3 bases removed from V and 1 base from J, the gap between germline ends came to 21 bases. The CDR3 runs to 18 residues. Germline CDR1 reads SGHDN; CDR2 reads FVKESK. Preparation of the TCRbeta library used unique molecular identifiers. MiXCR, applied by TCRdb to the PCR reads, yields one record per CDR3 protein. The sample consists of about 980,000 distinct CDR3 sequences, around 30% of them appearing once. The chain has TRBV14 and TRBJ2-5; D tentatively fits TRBD1 or TRBD2 (5 bases each). Sequencing used PBMCs, mostly from graft donor cells, obtained 360 days after TCRalphabeta/CD19-depleted stem cell transplant. The clonotype was recovered from a boy less than two years old who had a stem cell transplant for SCID, so the T cells may come from the graft donor. CDR3 in amino acids: CASSHEGIGSGSQETQYF. The CDR3 DNA sequence: TGTGCCAGCAGCCATGAGGGGATAGGATCAGGATCCCAAGAGACCCAGTACTTC.